This T cell receptor beta chain was identified in a study of radiation and T cells in renal cell carcinoma. The overall study: Nephrectomy followed 15 Gy stereotactic body radiation by 4 weeks.

Using immunoSEQ multiplex PCR, the repertoire was profiled, and TCRdb retains in-frame clones only, with some absent. The table shows about 140,000 clones, with approximately 87% occurring only once. About this clone: Its antigen is unidentified.

Time point meaning: baseline pretreatment blood. Treatment here: 15 Gy SBRT to primary tumor, nephrectomy 4 weeks later. This CDR3 spans 15 amino acids. Germline V gene lookup returns CDR1 SGHTA and CDR2 FQGNSA. V was pared by 5 bases and J by 1 base, with 14 bases between. General study results and limits: From baseline, blood top tumor clonotypes peaked at 2 weeks post-radiation. No pretreatment tumor biopsies were available for baseline clonotypes.

The chain uses TRBV7-2 and TRBJ2-5, with D possibly matching TRBD1 (6 bases). The specimen was blood, collected from a patient whose treatment included radiotherapy and nephrectomy. This TCR was recovered from a woman aged 50 to 65 with renal cell carcinoma. The CDR3 loop reads CASSRRTESQETQYF. The CDR3 DNA follows: TGTGCCAGCAGCAGACGGACAGAAAGCCAAGAGACCCAGTACTTC.